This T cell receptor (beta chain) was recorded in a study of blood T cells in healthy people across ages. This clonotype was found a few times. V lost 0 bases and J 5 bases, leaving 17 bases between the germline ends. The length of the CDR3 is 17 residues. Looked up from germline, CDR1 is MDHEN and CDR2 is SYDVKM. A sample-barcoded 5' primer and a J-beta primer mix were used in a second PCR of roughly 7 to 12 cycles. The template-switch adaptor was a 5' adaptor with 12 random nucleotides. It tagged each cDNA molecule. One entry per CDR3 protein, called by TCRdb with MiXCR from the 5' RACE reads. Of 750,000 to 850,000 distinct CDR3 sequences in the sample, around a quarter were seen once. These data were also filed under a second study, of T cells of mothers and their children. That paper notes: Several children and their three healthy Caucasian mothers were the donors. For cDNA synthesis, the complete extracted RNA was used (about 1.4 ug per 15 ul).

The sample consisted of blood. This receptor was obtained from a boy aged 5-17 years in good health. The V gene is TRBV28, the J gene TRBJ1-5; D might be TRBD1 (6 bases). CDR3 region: CASSLWGAEAGHQPQHF. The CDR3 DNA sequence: TGTGCCAGCAGTTTATGGGGGGCTGAGGCCGGGCATCAGCCCCAGCATTTT.